The rows below give T cell receptor beta chains drawn from one sample of a study of blood T cell repertoires in COVID-19. Using immunoSEQ multiplex PCR, the repertoire was profiled, and TCRdb retains in-frame clones only, with some absent. Among roughly 200,000 clones listed, 80% were seen once. Input material: peripheral blood. The receptors originated from a man aged 55 to 70 with acute or convalescent COVID-19. The CDR3 runs from the conserved cysteine through the conserved F or W.

V gene	CDR3 protein
TRBV5-1	CASSLSLDSYEQYF
TRBV2	CASSLDRAYGYTF
TRBV7-8	CASSLYFGFGGAGYGYTF
TRBV6-5	CASSSGLVLTGELFF
TRBV7-2	CASSLLAGLNYGYTF
TRBV6-5	CASSKDRDVQPQHF
TRBV10-3	CAISGTATNEKLFF
TRBV9	CASSVSRSGGVTEQFF
TRBV27	CASSPTHRQGPGYGYTF
TRBV29-1	CSVEWDSRGFF
TRBV2	CASSEWGTSGTYEQYF
TRBV12-5	CASGLVPRRGEQFF
TRBV5-6	CASSLGLAGSSYEQYF
TRBV23-1	CASSRPRDRVGTKNIQYF
TRBV3-1/TRBV3-2	CASSQLAGSPQETQYF
TRBV12-5	CASGFSGADTQYF
TRBV6-5	CASNPGQGNSPLHF
TRBV19	CASMRAGMSTDTQYF
TRBV24-1	CATSDGGQGSDTQYF
TRBV30	CAWNGLALNTGELFF
TRBV6-5	CASSYAGPGNTIYF
TRBV19	CASSFSSGGPDTQYF
TRBV5-1	CASSLAGTGQGNTIYF
TRBV9	CASSVGLGGEIFGQYF
TRBV6-1	CASSEWAAGYGYTF
TRBV11-2	CASSLGTVNSNQPQHF
TRBV6-4	CASSERDRGGSPLHF
TRBV7-8	CASIHQPGRADYNEQFF
TRBV10-3	CAISVQGAGVSHEQFF
TRBV5-5	CASSWVAGSYEQYF
TRBV1	CTSSHRTYEQYF
TRBV2	CASSVSGSAGELFF
TRBV6-5	CASSYLGQSEQYF
TRBV6-4	CASSDSTGQPQHF
TRBV29-1	CSVEARGTPGGGYTF
TRBV11-3	CASSLGIAGHEQFF
TRBV9	CASSVEQGASLQETQYF
TRBV6-6	CASNFAGGGETQYF
TRBV2	CASSGFGTSRHNEQFF
TRBV27	CASSFSRLAGGNTGELFF
TRBV2	CASSRILADEQFF
TRBV30	CAWSPGQRNTEAFF
TRBV2	CATSQLADPNEQFF
TRBV6-5	CASSLGTSVDNEQFF
TRBV11-2	CASSPWTSGKYEQYF
TRBV18	CASSPFNGTSGGSTDTQYF
TRBV18	CASSPAGSGYTF
TRBV5-8	CASSFRGMNQPQHF
TRBV7-3	CASSFPPGVAVKQYF